A single sample gave rise to the 5 T cell receptor beta chains below, sequenced in a study of vaccination and CD4 T cells after COVID-19. Time point of the sample: late sampling 161 to 241 days after vaccination in three convalescent patients. The sample's treatment: roughly ten-day PBMC culture with coronavirus spike peptide pools or control peptides (ViraFEST assay). Scientists ran DNA taken from cultured CD4+ T cells through the Oncomine TCR Beta short-read assay for sequencing. TCRdb called the PCR reads again in MiXCR, with one record for every CDR3 protein. The top ten hold approximately 3.1% of the sample, which has 25,000 to 30,000 distinct CDR3 sequences, roughly a third seen once. No antigens are known for them. The sequences come from CD4+ T cells from blood, cultured in vitro, collected about 7 months after SARS-CoV-2 vaccination. These receptors were obtained from a human donor who had recovered from COVID-19.

The chain combines TRBV4-1 with TRBJ2-7; D is perhaps TRBD1 or TRBD2 (5 bases each). This CDR3 region has 14 residues. Germline loops: CDR1 MGHRA, CDR2 YSYEKL. V lost 4 bases to trimming and J lost 1 base, with 11 bases between them. CDR3 sequence reads: CASSPRDGSYEQYF. The DNA for the CDR3 is TGCGCCAGCAGCCCCCGGGACGGGTCCTACGAGCAGTACTTC.

This clonotype was recorded a few times. The chain joins TRBV5-1 to TRBJ1-6; 7 nucleotides line up with TRBD1. The CDR3 runs 15 residues. Germline CDR1 and CDR2: SGHRS and YFSETQ. V was pared by 0 bases and J by 8 bases, with 5 bases of the junction left unmatched. The CDR3 here is CASSLVAGGDSPLHF. CDR3 DNA: TGCGCCAGCAGCTTGGTAGCAGGGGGGGATTCACCCCTCCACTTT.

The table lists this clonotype with a few counts. This chain connects TRBV5-1 to TRBJ2-5, with 7 bases that match TRBD1. Germline V lookup: CDR1 SGHRS, CDR2 YFSETQ. With V trimmed by 0 bases and J by 5 bases, 1 base remained unmatched. CDR3 size: 13 residues. CDR3 DNA: TGCGCCAGCAGCTTGGAGGGGGCTGAGACCCAGTACTTC. It translates to CASSLEGAETQYF.

A few counts support this clonotype. This sequence joins TRBV6-5 and TRBJ1-5; 9 nucleotides match TRBD1. The CDR3 has 14 residues. V shed 2 bases and J 7 bases; nucleotides not matched to a gene: 3. Germline V gene lookup returns CDR1 MNHEY and CDR2 SVGAGI. The CDR3 sequence is CASSYRDRDQPQHF. The CDR3 bases are TGTGCCAGCAGTTACCGGGACAGGGACCAGCCCCAGCATTTT.

V gene TRBV7-2 combines with J gene TRBJ2-4; D perhaps matches TRBD2 (6 bases). CDR1 and CDR2 from the germline V gene are SGHTA and FQGNSA. The CDR3 has 15 residues. Trimming removed 2 bases from V and 8 bases from J, with 16 bases in between. CDR3 region: CASSLRFGRTDIQYF. CDR3 coding DNA: TGTGCCAGCAGCTTAAGGTTCGGGAGAACGGACATTCAGTACTTC.